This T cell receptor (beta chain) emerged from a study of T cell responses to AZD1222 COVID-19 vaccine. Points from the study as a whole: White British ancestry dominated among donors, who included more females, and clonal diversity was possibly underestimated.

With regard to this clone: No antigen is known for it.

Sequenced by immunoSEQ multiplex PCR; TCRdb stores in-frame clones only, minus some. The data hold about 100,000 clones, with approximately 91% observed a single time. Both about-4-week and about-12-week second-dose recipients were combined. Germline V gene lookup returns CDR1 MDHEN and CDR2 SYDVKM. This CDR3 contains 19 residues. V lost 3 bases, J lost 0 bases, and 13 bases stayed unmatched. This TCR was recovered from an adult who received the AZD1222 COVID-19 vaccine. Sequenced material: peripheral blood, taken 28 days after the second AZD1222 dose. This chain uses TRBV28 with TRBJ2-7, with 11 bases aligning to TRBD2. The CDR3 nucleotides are TGTGCCAGCAGTTTCCCGGGACTAGCGGCAATTGGGAACTCCTACGAGCAGTACTTC. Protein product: CASSFPGLAAIGNSYEQYF.